This T cell receptor beta chain was sequenced during a study of T-cell reconstitution after alpha-beta-depleted transplantation in children. Study outcomes and limitations: Newly produced T cells mostly accounted for T-cell counts and diversity one year post-transplant. Recipient T cells and thymic progenitors that survived gave rise to the high TCRbeta diversity observed at day 60 in some patients. There were reportedly several hundred expanded graft clones from which alpha-beta T cells came about two months after transplant.

The CDR3 loop spans 15 amino acids. With V trimmed by 3 bases and J by 0 bases, 5 bases remained unmatched. On this clonotype itself: Its antigen is unknown.

During its preparation, the TCRbeta library received unique molecular identifiers. MiXCR was run by TCRdb on the PCR reads, yielding one entry per CDR3 protein. The sample includes some 840,000 distinct CDR3 sequences, roughly 15% of them seen just once. The J gene is TRBJ2-7, the V gene TRBV12-3 or TRBV12-4, with 7 bases identical to TRBD1. The clonotype originates from a male patient younger than 18 who had a stem cell transplant for acute lymphoblastic leukemia, so the T cells may come from the graft donor. Source: PBMCs, mostly from graft donor cells, taken 360 days after TCRalphabeta/CD19-depleted stem cell transplant. CDR3 coding DNA: TGTGCCAGCAGTTTCGACAGGGCCTACTCCTACGAGCAGTACTTC. This gives the protein CASSFDRAYSYEQYF.